Listed below are T cell receptor beta chains from one sample, sequenced in a study of T cells after yellow fever vaccination. MiXCR, applied by TCRdb to the 5' RACE reads, yields one record per CDR3 protein. The sample consists of about 340,000 distinct CDR3 sequences, about 12% of them appearing once. Material: CD4+ T cells sorted from PBMCs, obtained 15 days after the yellow fever booster vaccination. These TCRs come from a man between 18 and 29 years old who received the YFV17D yellow fever vaccine. The CDR3 runs from the conserved cysteine through the conserved F or W. A D gene is named only where the DNA matches it firmly. Only part of the rows carry a size: once, few, many, or a class if the clone is expanded.

D gene: TRBD1; J gene: TRBJ2-4; V gene: TRBV24-1; clone size: NA; CDR3 protein: CATSAKDRVEAKNIQYF; CDR3 DNA: TGTGCCACCAGTGCTAAGGACAGGGTCGAAGCCAAAAACATTCAGTACTTC
D gene: NA; J gene: TRBJ2-5; V gene: TRBV2; clone size: NA; CDR3 protein: CASAQQETQYF; CDR3 DNA: TGTGCCAGTGCTCAACAAGAGACCCAGTACTTC
D gene: TRBD1; J gene: TRBJ1-6; V gene: TRBV7-8; clone size: NA; CDR3 protein: CASSQGGRDNSPLHF; CDR3 DNA: TGTGCCAGCAGCCAAGGGGGCAGGGATAATTCACCCCTCCACTTT
D gene: NA; J gene: TRBJ1-1; V gene: TRBV6-1; clone size: NA; CDR3 protein: CASSENSLNTEAFF; CDR3 DNA: TGTGCCAGCAGTGAAAACAGCCTGAACACTGAAGCTTTCTTT
D gene: NA; J gene: TRBJ1-1; V gene: TRBV5-4; clone size: few; CDR3 protein: CASSRGAGTEAFF; CDR3 DNA: TGTGCCAGCAGCCGGGGGGCGGGCACTGAAGCTTTCTTT
D gene: TRBD1; J gene: TRBJ2-1; V gene: TRBV4-1; clone size: NA; CDR3 protein: CASKNQGQVNNEQFF; CDR3 DNA: TGCGCCAGCAAGAACCAGGGACAGGTAAACAATGAGCAGTTCTTC
D gene: TRBD1; J gene: TRBJ1-5; V gene: TRBV6-5; clone size: NA; CDR3 protein: CASREGAGESQPQHF; CDR3 DNA: TGTGCCAGCAGGGAGGGGGCAGGAGAAAGTCAGCCCCAGCATTTT
D gene: NA; J gene: TRBJ2-3; V gene: TRBV5-1; clone size: NA; CDR3 protein: CASSLEQSTDTQYF; CDR3 DNA: TGCGCCAGCAGCTTGGAACAGAGCACAGATACGCAGTATTTT
D gene: NA; J gene: TRBJ2-5; V gene: TRBV20-1; clone size: few; CDR3 protein: CSATGGGNQETQYF; CDR3 DNA: TGCAGTGCTACTGGGGGCGGAAACCAAGAGACCCAGTACTTC
D gene: NA; J gene: TRBJ1-1; V gene: TRBV29-1; clone size: NA; CDR3 protein: CSVGPGMGTEAFF; CDR3 DNA: TGCAGCGTGGGGCCGGGGATGGGCACTGAAGCTTTCTTT
D gene: NA; J gene: TRBJ1-1; V gene: TRBV28; clone size: NA; CDR3 protein: CASSLPHRVTEAFF; CDR3 DNA: TGTGCCAGCAGTTTACCGCACAGGGTTACTGAAGCTTTCTTT
D gene: NA; J gene: TRBJ2-3; V gene: TRBV12-3/TRBV12-4; clone size: few; CDR3 protein: CASSLQVYSTDTQYF; CDR3 DNA: TGTGCCAGCAGCCTCCAGGTATACAGCACAGATACGCAGTATTTT
D gene: NA; J gene: TRBJ2-5; V gene: TRBV5-6; clone size: NA; CDR3 protein: CASSFGGTQYF; CDR3 DNA: TGTGCCAGCAGCTTCGGTGGAACCCAGTACTTC
D gene: NA; J gene: TRBJ1-6; V gene: TRBV5-1; clone size: NA; CDR3 protein: CASSLEAGVYGNSPLHF; CDR3 DNA: TGCGCCAGCAGCTTGGAGGCAGGGGTTTACGGTAATTCACCCCTCCACTTT
D gene: TRBD1; J gene: TRBJ2-1; V gene: TRBV6-2/TRBV6-3; clone size: NA; CDR3 protein: CASSYYRGNEQFF; CDR3 DNA: TGTGCCAGCAGTTACTACAGGGGAAATGAGCAGTTCTTC
D gene: NA; J gene: TRBJ1-5; V gene: TRBV3-1; clone size: many; CDR3 protein: CASSQAGSGQPQHF; CDR3 DNA: TGTGCCAGCAGCCAGGCAGGGTCGGGTCAGCCCCAGCATTTT
D gene: TRBD1; J gene: TRBJ1-2; V gene: TRBV19; clone size: few; CDR3 protein: CASRTGPDYGYTF; CDR3 DNA: TGTGCCAGTAGGACAGGGCCGGACTATGGCTACACCTTC
D gene: NA; J gene: TRBJ1-2; V gene: TRBV5-1; clone size: NA; CDR3 protein: CASSFEGPYGYTF; CDR3 DNA: TGCGCCAGCAGCTTTGAGGGACCGTATGGCTACACCTTC
D gene: NA; J gene: TRBJ2-6; V gene: TRBV4-3; clone size: NA; CDR3 protein: CASSQASSGANVLTF; CDR3 DNA: TGCGCCAGCAGCCAAGCGAGCTCTGGGGCCAACGTCCTGACTTTC
D gene: TRBD1; J gene: TRBJ2-5; V gene: TRBV4-1; clone size: few; CDR3 protein: CASSQGGQGASETQYF; CDR3 DNA: TGCGCCAGCAGCCAAGGGGGACAGGGGGCCTCGGAGACCCAGTACTTC
D gene: TRBD2; J gene: TRBJ2-3; V gene: TRBV5-1; clone size: few; CDR3 protein: CASSSSGGLITDTQYF; CDR3 DNA: TGCGCCAGCAGCTCTAGCGGGGGCCTTATCACAGATACGCAGTATTTT
D gene: NA; J gene: TRBJ2-5; V gene: TRBV20-1; clone size: NA; CDR3 protein: CSAPFAGSKTQYF; CDR3 DNA: TGCAGTGCCCCCTTTGCGGGGTCGAAGACCCAGTACTTC
D gene: TRBD2; J gene: TRBJ2-1; V gene: TRBV7-9; clone size: NA; CDR3 protein: CASSLDLAGYEQFF; CDR3 DNA: TGTGCCAGCAGCTTAGATCTAGCGGGTTATGAGCAGTTCTTC
D gene: NA; J gene: TRBJ1-1; V gene: TRBV27; clone size: few; CDR3 protein: CASSPREFWTEAFF; CDR3 DNA: TGTGCCAGCAGCCCCAGAGAGTTCTGGACTGAAGCTTTCTTT
D gene: TRBD1; J gene: TRBJ2-2; V gene: TRBV28; clone size: few; CDR3 protein: CASSFGQANTGELFF; CDR3 DNA: TGTGCCAGCAGTTTCGGACAGGCGAACACCGGGGAGCTGTTTTTT
D gene: NA; J gene: TRBJ2-5; V gene: TRBV9; clone size: many; CDR3 protein: CASSVEGTALGETQYF; CDR3 DNA: TGTGCCAGCAGCGTAGAGGGGACGGCCCTCGGGGAGACCCAGTACTTC
D gene: NA; J gene: TRBJ1-6; V gene: TRBV7-9; clone size: NA; CDR3 protein: CASSLSGTSPLHF; CDR3 DNA: TGTGCCAGCAGCTTAAGTGGTACCTCACCCCTCCACTTT
D gene: NA; J gene: TRBJ2-7; V gene: TRBV7-2; clone size: few; CDR3 protein: CASSLAGPLYNEQYF; CDR3 DNA: TGTGCCAGCAGCTTAGCGGGGCCCCTCTACAACGAGCAGTACTTC
D gene: TRBD1; J gene: TRBJ2-5; V gene: TRBV7-9; clone size: NA; CDR3 protein: CASSTRTGVSKETQYF; CDR3 DNA: TGTGCCAGCAGCACCCGGACAGGAGTTTCCAAAGAGACCCAGTACTTC
D gene: TRBD1; J gene: TRBJ1-4; V gene: TRBV4-2; clone size: many; CDR3 protein: CASSQDKAGQSNEKLFF; CDR3 DNA: TGTGCCAGCAGCCAAGATAAGGCGGGACAGTCTAATGAAAAACTGTTTTTT
D gene: TRBD1; J gene: TRBJ2-7; V gene: TRBV20-1; clone size: NA; CDR3 protein: CSARDPQVRGRSGEQYF; CDR3 DNA: TGCAGTGCTAGAGATCCCCAGGTCAGGGGGCGCTCGGGTGAGCAGTACTTC
D gene: TRBD2; J gene: TRBJ2-7; V gene: TRBV4-2; clone size: many; CDR3 protein: CASSLAVLTSGVSEQYF; CDR3 DNA: TGTGCCAGCAGCCTAGCGGTCCTTACTAGCGGGGTTAGCGAGCAGTACTTC
D gene: NA; J gene: TRBJ1-2; V gene: TRBV29-1; clone size: few; CDR3 protein: CSSAPYGYTF; CDR3 DNA: TGCAGCTCCGCCCCATATGGCTACACCTTC
D gene: NA; J gene: TRBJ2-6; V gene: TRBV9; clone size: NA; CDR3 protein: CASSALRDLWGIGANVLTF; CDR3 DNA: TGTGCCAGCAGCGCCCTCCGGGACCTTTGGGGGATTGGGGCCAACGTCCTGACTTTC
D gene: NA; J gene: TRBJ1-1; V gene: TRBV6-5; clone size: few; CDR3 protein: CASTSAHTEAFF; CDR3 DNA: TGTGCCAGCACCTCGGCGCACACTGAAGCTTTCTTT
D gene: TRBD1; J gene: TRBJ2-5; V gene: TRBV4-3; clone size: many; CDR3 protein: CASSQGTGEETQYF; CDR3 DNA: TGCGCCAGCAGCCAGGGGACAGGGGAAGAGACCCAGTACTTC
D gene: NA; J gene: TRBJ2-3; V gene: TRBV7-2; clone size: few; CDR3 protein: CASSLDSSDTQYF; CDR3 DNA: TGTGCCAGCAGCTTAGACTCTTCAGATACGCAGTATTTT
D gene: NA; J gene: TRBJ2-4; V gene: TRBV5-1; clone size: NA; CDR3 protein: CASSLGPLQGGVDIQYF; CDR3 DNA: TGCGCCAGCAGCTTAGGGCCCTTACAGGGCGGCGTGGACATTCAGTACTTC
D gene: NA; J gene: TRBJ1-2; V gene: TRBV12-3/TRBV12-4; clone size: NA; CDR3 protein: CASSVLSGYGYTF; CDR3 DNA: TGTGCCAGCAGCGTCCTTTCTGGCTATGGCTACACCTTC
D gene: NA; J gene: TRBJ2-1; V gene: TRBV27; clone size: many; CDR3 protein: CASSFLGAGDEQFF; CDR3 DNA: TGTGCCAGCAGTTTTCTCGGGGCTGGGGATGAGCAGTTCTTC
D gene: NA; J gene: TRBJ2-3; V gene: TRBV11-2; clone size: few; CDR3 protein: CASSLDGQASTDTQYF; CDR3 DNA: TGTGCCAGCAGCTTAGACGGGCAGGCCAGCACAGATACGCAGTATTTT
D gene: TRBD2; J gene: TRBJ2-3; V gene: TRBV9; clone size: NA; CDR3 protein: CASSIGNSGGVVTDTQYF; CDR3 DNA: TGTGCCAGCAGCATCGGGAATAGCGGGGGAGTAGTCACAGATACGCAGTATTTT